Listed here are 25 T cell receptor beta chains from one sample, sequenced in a study of OX40 agonist ivuxolimab in advanced cancers. TCRdb's table, derived via immunoSEQ multiplex PCR, lists solely in-frame clones and lacks some. The profile shows tens of thousands of clones, 85% to 90% of them singletons. The material sequenced was CD4+ or CD8+ T cells sorted from blood, taken in a trial of the OX40 agonist ivuxolimab. Receptors were obtained from an adult with an advanced solid tumor such as melanoma, head and neck, liver or kidney cancer.

This clone appeared a single time. The chain links TRBV30 to TRBJ2-7; D not resolved. Between the trimmed V and J ends, which lost 4 bases and 1 base, there was a span of 8 bases. In germline, CDR1 is GTSNPN, CDR2 SVGIG (reference sequence). The CDR3 extends over 12 amino acids. In DNA form, the CDR3 reads TGTGCCTGGATTGGAGATTCCTACGAGCAGTACTTC. It translates to CAWIGDSYEQYF.

The genes are TRBV28 and TRBJ1-1; 7 positions match TRBD1. Germline loops: CDR1 MDHEN, CDR2 SYDVKM. Germline trimming cut 4 bases from V and 5 bases from J; bases unmatched to any gene: 1. The CDR3 consists of 12 residues. This CDR3 is CASSWGQTEAFF. CDR3 nucleotide sequence: TGTGCCAGCAGTTGGGGACAGACTGAAGCTTTCTTT.

V usage is TRBV19 and J usage is TRBJ1-4, with 10 positions matching TRBD1. The junction had 11 bases not matched to a gene; V was cut back by 7 bases and J by 0 bases. The CDR3 length is 18 residues. CDR1 is LNHDA and CDR2 is SQIVND in the germline V gene (reference sequence). CDR3: CASTPTGTGAATNEKLFF. The CDR3 region has the DNA TGTGCCAGTACCCCAACCGGGACAGGGGCCGCAACTAATGAAAAACTGTTTTTT.

The J gene is TRBJ2-1, the V gene TRBV6-4; TRBD1 matches 9 bases. The CDR3 contains 13 residues. Per the germline V gene, CDR1 is MRHNA and CDR2 is SNTAGT. Trimming removed 5 bases from V and 8 bases from J; junction bases left unmatched: 4. CDR3 residues: CASSLTGGYEQFF. The CDR3, as DNA: TGTGCCAGCAGTCTTACAGGGGGCTATGAGCAGTTCTTC.

The V call is TRBV4-2, the J call TRBJ2-3; 12 bases align to TRBD2. CDR3 length: 16 amino acids. Looked up from germline, CDR1 is LGHNA and CDR2 is YNFKEQ. The trim removed 4 bases at V and 6 bases at J, leaving 8 bases unmatched. The CDR3 is CASSLLGTSGLDTQYF. As DNA, the CDR3 is TGTGCCAGCAGCCTCCTCGGGACTAGCGGGCTTGATACGCAGTATTTT.

The chain recombines TRBV19 with TRBJ2-5, with a tentative D call TRBD1 (5 bases). V lost 5 bases and J 2 bases, leaving 9 bases between the germline ends. The germline V gene encodes CDR1 LNHDA and CDR2 SQIVND (reference sequence). This CDR3 has 13 amino acids. The chain's CDR3 is CASSPDSQETQYF. As DNA, the CDR3 is TGTGCCAGTAGTCCCGACAGTCAAGAGACCCAGTACTTC.

The chain links TRBV5-1 to TRBJ1-5; possibly TRBD1 for D (5 bases). Germline-derived CDR1 and CDR2 are SGHRS and YFSETQ. This CDR3 spans 16 amino acids. The ends were cut back, 0 bases at V and 2 bases at J, with 12 bases in the middle. DNA for the CDR3: TGCGCCAGCAGCTTGGATTCTGTAGGGGGCAATCAGCCCCAGCATTTT. It specifies CASSLDSVGGNQPQHF.

This clone was picked up one time. This chain uses TRBV6-1 with TRBJ1-5, with D perhaps TRBD1 (5 bases). Germline CDR1 and CDR2: MNHNS and SASEGT. V was clipped by 3 bases and J by 0 bases, with 9 bases between them. The CDR3 consists of 15 residues. The CDR3 spells CASSDLRGSNQPQHF. The CDR3 coding sequence is TGTGCCAGCAGTGATCTAAGGGGTAGCAATCAGCCCCAGCATTTT.

Notes on this clone: Within the sample, other DNA sequences also encode this same CDR3. The V gene is TRBV18, the J gene TRBJ2-7; TRBD2 is a possible D gene (5 bases). Germline CDR1 KGHSH, CDR2 LQKENI. Trimming left V 6 bases short and J 3 bases short, with 12 bases between. This CDR3 has 13 residues. The CDR3 sequence: CASSPPGNYEQYF. CDR3 bases: TGTGCCAGCTCCCCCCCGGGGAACTACGAGCAGTACTTC.

This clone has just one count. The chain uses TRBV28 and TRBJ1-1; 9 positions agree with TRBD1. In germline, CDR1 is MDHEN, CDR2 SYDVKM. V was pared by 3 bases and J by 1 base, with 3 bases of the junction left unmatched. The CDR3 spans 15 residues. In DNA form, the CDR3 reads TGTGCCAGCAGTTTTGGGGACAGGGAGAACACTGAAGCTTTCTTT. Translation: CASSFGDRENTEAFF.

In this sample, this clone turned up once. The genes are TRBV28 and TRBJ2-7; maybe TRBD1 (6 bases). V lost 5 bases to trimming and J lost 7 bases, with 21 bases between them. CDR1 is MDHEN and CDR2 is SYDVKM in the germline V gene. The length of the CDR3 is 15 residues. In nucleotides, the CDR3 is TGTGCCAGCAGTCCCCCCGGGACAAGGACGGGAGAGCAGTACTTC. Amino acids: CASSPPGTRTGEQYF.

The rearrangement links TRBV9 to TRBJ2-1; TRBD2 matches 12 bases. The CDR3 length is 17 residues. V was pared by 3 bases and J by 7 bases, with 11 bases of the junction left unmatched. Germline loops: CDR1 SGDLS, CDR2 YYNGEE. In nucleotides, the CDR3 is TGTGCCAGCAGCGCAGCTAGCGGGAGGGCCCTCGGGAATGAGCAGTTCTTC. Residues: CASSAASGRALGNEQFF.

The rearrangement joins TRBV5-1 to TRBJ2-7; D possibly matches TRBD1 or TRBD2 (5 bases each). V dropped 4 bases and J dropped 0 bases, with 14 bases sitting between them. The CDR3 loop spans 15 amino acids. Germline V gives CDR1 SGHRS, CDR2 YFSETQ. CDR3: CASSTGRRSSYEQYF. As DNA, the CDR3 is TGCGCCAGCAGCACGGGACGGCGAAGCTCCTACGAGCAGTACTTC.

This clone was found a few times. V usage is TRBV6-5 and J usage is TRBJ2-7; maybe TRBD2 (6 bases). From germline, CDR1 is MNHEY and CDR2 SVGAGI. The CDR3 extends over 14 amino acids. Between the trimmed V and J ends, which lost 1 base and 3 bases, there was a span of 10 bases. CDR3 loop: CASSYFGGDYEQYF. CDR3 nucleotides: TGTGCCAGCAGTTACTTCGGGGGAGACTACGAGCAGTACTTC.

This chain uses TRBV6-6 with TRBJ1-1; 10 bases are shared with TRBD1. CDR3 size: 14 residues. Trimming removed 2 bases from V and 4 bases from J; junction bases left unmatched: 1. Looked up from germline, CDR1 is MNHNY and CDR2 is SVGAGI (reference sequence). CDR3 coding DNA: TGTGCCAGCAGTTACCGGGACAGGGGCACTGAAGCTTTCTTT. Translation: CASSYRDRGTEAFF.

This rearrangement joins TRBV7-8 to TRBJ1-4, with D perhaps matching TRBD1 (5 bases). The V end lost 3 bases, the J end lost 8 bases, and 19 bases lay between the germline ends. The CDR3 totals 16 residues. Germline V gives CDR1 SGHVS, CDR2 FQNEAQ. The CDR3, as DNA: TGTGCCAGCAGCTTTAACCGTGGCAGGGTTGGCGAAAAACTGTTTTTT. Translated: CASSFNRGRVGEKLFF. Full variable domain (rest looked up from reference TRBV7-8 and TRBJ1-4): GAGVSQSPRYKVAKRGQDVALRCDPISGHVSLFWYQQALGQGPEFLTYFQNEAQLDKSGLPSDRFFAERPEGSVSTLKIQRTQQEDSAVYLCASSFNRGRVGEKLFFGSGTQLSVL.

This chain uses TRBV7-3 with TRBJ2-2; perhaps TRBD1 as D (6 bases). This CDR3 region has 16 residues. CDR1 is SGHTA, CDR2 FQGTGA, per germline. With 6 bases removed from V and 7 bases from J, the gap between germline ends came to 21 bases. CDR3: CASRPTGTPFGGELFF. The DNA of the CDR3 is TGTGCCAGCAGGCCGACCGGGACACCCTTCGGCGGGGAGCTGTTTTTT.

The CDR3 sequence is CASSPQGAGQPQHF. CDR3 sequence (DNA): TGCGCCAGCAGCCCACAGGGGGCTGGGCAGCCCCAGCATTTT. V gene TRBV5-1 combines with J gene TRBJ1-5, with 9 bases lining up with TRBD1. The CDR3 totals 14 residues. Germline values: CDR1 SGHRS, CDR2 YFSETQ. The ends lost 4 bases at V and 7 bases at J; junction bases unmatched: 6.

This sequence joins TRBV4-1 and TRBJ1-4; D is unclear. CDR1 is MGHRA and CDR2 is YSYEKL in the germline V gene. V was clipped by 4 bases and J by 4 bases, with 13 bases between them. The length of the CDR3 is 15 residues. The CDR3 DNA is TGCGCCAGCAGCCCAAACGCCCGGGGTAATGAAAAACTGTTTTTT. This codes for CASSPNARGNEKLFF.

The rearrangement uses TRBV27 and TRBJ1-4; possible D gene TRBD1, 5 bases. Looked up from germline, CDR1 is MNHEY and CDR2 is SMNVEV (reference sequence). The V end lost 6 bases, the J end lost 7 bases, and 18 bases lay between the germline ends. CDR3 length equals 15 residues. CDR3 sequence reads: CASSPDGGRGEKLFF. Written as DNA, the CDR3 is TGTGCCAGCAGCCCCGATGGGGGAAGGGGTGAAAAACTGTTTTTT. The whole variable domain, remainder taken from reference TRBV27 and TRBJ1-4, is EAQVTQNPRYLITVTGKKLTVTCSQNMNHEYMSWYRQDPGLGLRQIYYSMNVEVTDKGDVPEGYKVSRKEKRNFPLILESPSPNQTSLYFCASSPDGGRGEKLFFGSGTQLSVL.

The V call is TRBV28, the J call TRBJ2-7, with D hard to call. The germline gives CDR1 MDHEN, CDR2 SYDVKM. Trimming stripped 6 bases from V and 4 bases from J, with 10 bases between. The CDR3 runs 12 residues. As DNA, the CDR3 is TGTGCCAGCAGCCTTGCGTTATACGAGCAGTACTTC. It encodes CASSLALYEQYF.

V and J are TRBV9 and TRBJ2-4, with D tentatively TRBD2 (6 bases). V was cut by 4 bases and J by 0 bases, with 17 bases left in between. The germline V gene encodes CDR1 SGDLS and CDR2 YYNGEE. This CDR3 spans 17 amino acids. In nucleotides, the CDR3 is TGTGCCAGCAGCAAACGGGATTCTAGCGAAGCCAAAAACATTCAGTACTTC. Encoded protein: CASSKRDSSEAKNIQYF.

The chain's CDR3 is CASSVYVGTYNEQFF. The CDR3 DNA reads TGTGCCAGCAGCGTCTATGTCGGTACCTACAATGAGCAGTTCTTC. The chain has TRBV9 and TRBJ2-1; the D is unclear. Trimming took 2 bases from V and 2 from J, leaving 11 bases between them. This CDR3 contains 15 residues. Looked up from germline, CDR1 is SGDLS and CDR2 is YYNGEE.

Here the CDR3 reads CASSPGLLGETQYF. The DNA of the CDR3 is TGTGCCAGCAGCCCGGGACTCTTAGGGGAGACCCAGTACTTC. The chain combines TRBV4-2 with TRBJ2-5, with a tentative D call TRBD2 (6 bases). The CDR3 loop spans 14 amino acids. Trimming took 4 bases from V and 5 from J, leaving 14 bases between them. CDR1 and CDR2 from the germline V gene are LGHNA and YNFKEQ.

This chain connects TRBV7-9 to TRBJ1-1; D unresolved. V shed 7 bases and J shed 0 bases, with 3 bases lying between them. From germline, CDR1 is SEHNR and CDR2 FQNEAQ (reference sequence). This CDR3 is built from 11 residues. CDR3 sequence: CASTVNTEAFF. CDR3 nucleotide sequence: TGTGCCAGCACAGTGAACACTGAAGCTTTCTTT.